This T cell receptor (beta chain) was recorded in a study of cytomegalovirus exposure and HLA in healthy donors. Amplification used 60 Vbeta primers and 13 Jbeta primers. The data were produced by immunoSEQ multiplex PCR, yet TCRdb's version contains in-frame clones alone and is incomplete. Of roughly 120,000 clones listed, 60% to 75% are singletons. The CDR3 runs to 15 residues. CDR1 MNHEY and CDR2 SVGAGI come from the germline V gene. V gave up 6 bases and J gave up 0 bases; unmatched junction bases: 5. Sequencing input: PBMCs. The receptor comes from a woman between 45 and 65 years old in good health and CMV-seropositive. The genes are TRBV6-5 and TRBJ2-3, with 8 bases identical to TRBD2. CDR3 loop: CASSETSVSTDTQYF. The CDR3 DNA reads TGTGCCAGCAGCGAGACTAGCGTGAGCACAGATACGCAGTATTTT.